This T cell receptor beta chain is drawn from a study of shared clonotypes between healthy human individuals. The study's findings and limits: The sharing of roughly 5% of naive CD4 clonotypes was seen across a few donors. Depth of sequencing was expected to influence donor clonotype sharing.

Regarding this clone: Its specificity is not known.

Healthy HIV-negative adults with no recent acute infections or vaccinations were recruited as donors. Trimming pared 8 bases from V and 6 bases from J, leaving 3 bases between. CDR1 MDHEN and CDR2 SYDVKM come from the germline V gene. There are 9 residues in the CDR3. Clones were read by immunoSEQ multiplex PCR, and TCRdb kept only the in-frame ones, dropping some. The data contain about 380,000 clones, about 97% of them singletons. The receptor comes from a man aged 30-40 years in good health. Material for sequencing was memory CD8+ T cells sorted from blood. The subset denotes: CD45RO+ cells pooled with CCR7-negative TemRA cells. The J gene is TRBJ2-3, the V gene TRBV28; D uncertain. CDR3 sequence: CASGDTQYF. The CDR3 bases are TGTGCCAGCGGGGATACGCAGTATTTT.